Below, 4 T cell receptor beta chains from the same sample are listed, as sequenced in a study of blood T cell repertoires in COVID-19. TCRdb's table, derived via immunoSEQ multiplex PCR, lists solely in-frame clones and lacks some. The data contain about 270,000 clones, 85% to 90% of them singletons. The sequenced material came from PBMCs or T cells enriched from blood (not recorded which). The source of these receptors is a woman aged 25 to 39 with acute COVID-19.

This chain joins TRBV2 and TRBJ2-2; maybe TRBD1 (6 bases). The V end was cut by 1 base, the J end by 7 bases, with 13 bases between. The CDR3 runs 15 residues. Germline V gene lookup returns CDR1 SNHLY and CDR2 FYNNEI. CDR3: CASSEDMMDSGELFF. CDR3 in DNA: TGTGCCAGCAGTGAAGACATGATGGACAGCGGGGAGCTGTTTTTT. The full variable domain, in which reference TRBV2 and TRBJ2-2 provide the parts outside the CDR3, is EPEVTQTPSHQVTQMGQEVILRCVPISNHLYFYWYRQILGQKVEFLVSFYNNEISEKSEIFDDQFSVERPDGSNFTLKIRSTKLEDSAMYFCASSEDMMDSGELFFGEGSRLTVL.

The gene calls are TRBV4-3 and TRBJ2-3, with TRBD1 identical over 10 bases. The CDR3 has 14 residues. The V gene's germline CDR1 is LGHNA and CDR2 YSLEER. V dropped 5 bases and J dropped 5; count of bases not matched to a gene: 4. CDR3 sequence: CASSDRGPVDTQYF. DNA for the CDR3: TGCGCCAGCAGCGACAGGGGGCCGGTAGATACGCAGTATTTT.

V is TRBV5-1 and J is TRBJ2-5; TRBD1 is a possible D gene (5 bases). In germline, CDR1 is SGHRS, CDR2 YFSETQ. The CDR3 runs to 15 residues. V shed 0 bases and J shed 0 bases, with 9 bases lying between them. The CDR3 here is CASSLGQRDQETQYF. The CDR3 DNA reads as TGCGCCAGCAGCTTGGGACAGCGTGACCAAGAGACCCAGTACTTC.

This chain connects TRBV28 to TRBJ1-6, with TRBD1 matching 11 bases. Germline V lookup: CDR1 MDHEN, CDR2 SYDVKM. CDR3 length: 14 residues. The junction had 1 base not matched to a gene; V was cut back by 6 bases and J by 6 bases. CDR3 coding DNA: TGTGCCAGCAGGGACAGGGGGCTTAATTCACCCCTCCACTTT. Its protein is CASRDRGLNSPLHF.